These 19 T cell receptor beta chains came from one sample sequenced in a study of blood T cell repertoires in COVID-19. Only in-frame clones appear in the TCRdb table, and some are missing; sequencing was by immunoSEQ multiplex PCR. The sample records about 55,000 clones, more than 60% being singletons. Sample: peripheral blood. The receptors stem from a woman aged 70-85 years with acute or convalescent COVID-19.

This clone was seen more than once but under ten times. The chain recombines TRBV19 with TRBJ1-2, with unresolved D. The CDR3 has 15 amino acids. With 0 bases removed from V and 8 bases from J, the gap between germline ends came to 16 bases. Germline assignment: CDR1 LNHDA and CDR2 SQIVND (reference sequence). CDR3 in DNA: TGTGCCAGTAGTATAGAGGTTGGGCAGCCCGCCGGCTACACCTTC. This codes for CASSIEVGQPAGYTF.

The chain recombines TRBV7-2 with TRBJ1-2, with D possibly being TRBD1 (6 bases). V was shortened by 5 bases and J by 6 bases, with 16 bases between the two germline ends. Germline CDR1 is SGHTA and CDR2 is FQGNSA. The CDR3 extends over 14 amino acids. CDR3: CASSPGGGVHGYTF. CDR3 in DNA: TGTGCCAGCAGCCCAGGCGGGGGCGTTCATGGCTACACCTTC.

This clone was seen a single time. This chain joins TRBV13 and TRBJ1-2; D unclear. Trimming shortened V by 5 bases and J by 9 bases, and 19 bases separated the two germline ends. This CDR3 is 14 amino acids long. CDR1 is PRHDT, CDR2 FYEKMQ, per germline (reference sequence). In nucleotides, the CDR3 is TGTGCCAGCAGCCTTGACGCGGGGAGATTGAGCTACACCTTC. Amino acid sequence: CASSLDAGRLSYTF.

The chain's CDR3 is CASSLPGLSYNEQFF. In DNA, the CDR3 is TGTGCCAGCAGCCTCCCGGGACTATCCTACAATGAGCAGTTCTTC. The chain combines TRBV3-1 (or the pseudogene TRBV3-2) with TRBJ2-1, with TRBD2 matching over 7 bases. V dropped 4 bases and J dropped 1; count of bases not matched to a gene: 4. The CDR3 totals 15 residues. Germline V gene sequence: CDR1 LGHDT, CDR2 YNNKEL (reference sequence).

Worth noting for this clone: A read error may explain this, as a much larger clone is one base away. The chain has TRBV21-1 and TRBJ1-3; the table's D call of TRBD1 was not tested on the DNA. TRBV21-1 is marked as a pseudogene. CDR3 length: 16 amino acids. The CDR3 loop reads CAGSKAQPTSGNTIYF. Written as DNA, the CDR3 is TGTGCCGGCAGCAAGGCACAGCCTACCTCTGGAAACACCATATATTTT.

The chain recombines TRBV12-3 or TRBV12-4 with TRBJ1-2, with D unclear. There are 12 residues in the CDR3. The V end lost 2 bases, the J end lost 2 bases, and 3 bases lay between the germline ends. CDR3 protein: CASSLRNYGYTF. CDR3 sequence (DNA): TGTGCCAGCAGTTTACGGAACTATGGCTACACCTTC.

In the case of this clone: Its ends do not fully match the called genes, so a read error is possible. The chain couples TRBV6-5 to TRBJ1-1, with 7 bases aligning to TRBD1. The CDR3 has 11 residues. Germline assignment: CDR1 MNHEY and CDR2 SVGAGI. The DNA of the CDR3 is TGTGCCAGCAGTCACGGAGGGGACAGATTTTTT. Protein product: CASSHGGDRFF.

This clone has a handful of counts. The genes are TRBV5-4 and TRBJ2-3; 7 bases map to TRBD2. The germline V gene has CDR1 SGHNT and CDR2 YYREEE (reference sequence). This CDR3 comprises 14 residues. J lost 2 bases, V lost 4 bases, and 4 bases had no gene match. CDR3 sequence (DNA): TGTGCCAGCAGCCCCGCGGGGGTCACAGATACGCAGTATTTT. This sequence encodes CASSPAGVTDTQYF.

The chain employs TRBV29-1 and TRBJ2-5, with D uncertain. Germline V gene sequence: CDR1 SQVTM, CDR2 ANQGSEA. This CDR3 has 11 residues. Trimming pared 4 bases from V and 5 bases from J, leaving 8 bases between. In DNA, the CDR3 is TGCAGCGTTGGAGCGACGGAGACCCAGTACTTC. As protein: CSVGATETQYF.

This clone was seen a few times. This chain's CDR3 is CASSFGTGQETQYF. In DNA form, the CDR3 reads TGCGCCAGCAGCTTTGGAACGGGACAAGAGACCCAGTACTTC. The rearrangement uses TRBV5-1 and TRBJ2-5; D possibly corresponds to TRBD2 (5 bases). Trimming shortened V by 2 bases and J by 2 bases, and 10 bases separated the two germline ends. The V gene's germline CDR1 is SGHRS and CDR2 YFSETQ. The CDR3 runs 14 residues. Combining the CDR3 with reference TRBV5-1 and TRBJ2-5 gives the whole variable domain KAGVTQTPRYLIKTRGQQVTLSCSPISGHRSVSWYQQTPGQGLQFLFEYFSETQRNKGNFPGRFSGRQFSNSRSEMNVSTLELGDSALYLCASSFGTGQETQYFGPGTRLLVL.

This chain joins TRBV2 and TRBJ1-4, with 7 nucleotides matching TRBD1. The ends lost 6 bases at V and 0 bases at J; junction bases unmatched: 10. The CDR3 runs 17 residues. CDR1 is SNHLY and CDR2 is FYNNEI in the germline V gene. CDR3 loop: CASRMTGLFATNEKLFF. The CDR3 DNA follows: TGTGCCAGCAGGATGACAGGGCTATTTGCAACTAATGAAAAACTGTTTTTT.

This clone was counted between two and nine times. The J gene is TRBJ1-5, the V gene TRBV29-1, with 9 bases that match TRBD1. Trimming cost V 4 bases and J 6 bases; bases outside gene matches: 7. The germline gives CDR1 SQVTM, CDR2 ANQGSEA. The CDR3 runs 14 residues. The CDR3 region is CSVGGSTGGQPQHF. The CDR3, as DNA: TGCAGCGTTGGGGGCTCGACAGGGGGTCAGCCCCAGCATTTT.

The chain carries TRBV30 and TRBJ2-5; no reliable D call. From germline, CDR1 is GTSNPN and CDR2 SVGIG (reference sequence). The V end lost 5 bases, the J end lost 1 base, and 8 bases lay between the germline ends. The CDR3 covers 12 residues. CDR3 in DNA: TGTGCCTGGGGAAGGAGCCAAGAGACCCAGTACTTC. Translation gives CAWGRSQETQYF.

This rearrangement joins TRBV7-8 to TRBJ1-5, with D perhaps matching TRBD1 (5 bases). The CDR3 is made up of 15 amino acids. The germline V gene has CDR1 SGHVS and CDR2 FQNEAQ. Between the trimmed V and J ends, which lost 1 base and 2 bases, there was a span of 9 bases. Here the CDR3 DNA reads TGTGCCAGCAGCTTAGTTCAGGGCGGCAATCAGCCCCAGCATTTT. Protein: CASSLVQGGNQPQHF. Full variable domain (outside the CDR3, taken from reference TRBV7-8 and TRBJ1-5): GAGVSQSPRYKVAKRGQDVALRCDPISGHVSLFWYQQALGQGPEFLTYFQNEAQLDKSGLPSDRFFAERPEGSVSTLKIQRTQQEDSAVYLCASSLVQGGNQPQHFGDGTRLSIL.

This chain links TRBV23-1 with TRBJ2-6, with 8 bases that match TRBD1. TRBV23-1 falls under the ORF class, with uncertain function. V lost 4 bases, J lost 0 bases, and 5 bases stayed unmatched. The CDR3 extends over 17 amino acids. CDR3 amino acids: CASSPRGPHSGANVLTF. The CDR3 bases are TGCGCCAGCAGTCCCAGGGGGCCTCACTCTGGGGCCAACGTCCTGACTTTC.

The chain is built from TRBV5-4 and TRBJ1-2; D uncertain. Looked up from germline, CDR1 is SGHNT and CDR2 is YYREEE (reference sequence). Trimming took off 6 bases at V and 5 bases at J, with 14 bases between the two ends. The CDR3 totals 13 residues. The CDR3 coding sequence is TGTGCCAGCACCCCATCGTCGGGGTATGGCTACACCTTC. Amino acids: CASTPSSGYGYTF. Filled out from reference TRBV5-4 and TRBJ1-2, the complete variable domain reads ETGVTQSPTHLIKTRGQQVTLRCSSQSGHNTVSWYQQALGQGPQFIFQYYREEENGRGNFPPRFSGLQFPNYSSELNVNALELDDSALYLCASTPSSGYGYTFGSGTRLTVV.

This rearrangement joins TRBV18 to TRBJ1-1; D not resolved. Per germline, CDR1 KGHSH and CDR2 LQKENI. The CDR3 extends over 13 amino acids. V lost 6 bases, J lost 4 bases, and 12 bases lay in between. In nucleotides, the CDR3 is TGTGCCAGCTCCCGAGGAGGGTCCACTGAAGCTTTCTTT. Translation gives CASSRGGSTEAFF.

This chain uses TRBV19 with TRBJ1-5; the D gene is possibly TRBD1 (5 bases). This CDR3 spans 15 amino acids. Looked up from germline, CDR1 is LNHDA and CDR2 is SQIVND (reference sequence). V lost 9 bases and J lost 3, with 18 bases in between. The CDR3 loop reads CASASGGRFNQPQHF. In nucleotides, the CDR3 is TGTGCCAGCGCCTCGGGGGGACGTTTCAATCAGCCCCAGCATTTT.

The chain couples TRBV23-1 to TRBJ2-1; TRBD2 agrees at 10 bases. TRBV23-1 is an ORF for which the function is uncertain. The CDR3 loop spans 19 amino acids. Losses at the gene ends were 2 bases for V and 5 bases for J; bases not matched to a gene: 15. The CDR3 DNA reads as TGCGCCAGCAGTCAAGGGATTTCTAGCGGGGGTTCTAATCACAATGAGCAGTTCTTC. Translated: CASSQGISSGGSNHNEQFF.